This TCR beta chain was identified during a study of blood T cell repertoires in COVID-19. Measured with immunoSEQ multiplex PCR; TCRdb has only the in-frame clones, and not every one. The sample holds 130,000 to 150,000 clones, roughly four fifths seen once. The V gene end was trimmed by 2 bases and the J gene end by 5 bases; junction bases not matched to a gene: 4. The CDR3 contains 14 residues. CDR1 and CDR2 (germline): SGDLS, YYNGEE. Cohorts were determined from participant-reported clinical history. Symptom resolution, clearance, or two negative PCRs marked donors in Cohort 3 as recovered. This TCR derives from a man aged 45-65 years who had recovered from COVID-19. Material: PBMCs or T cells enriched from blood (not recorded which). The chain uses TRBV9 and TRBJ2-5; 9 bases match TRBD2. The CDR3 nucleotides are TGTGCCAGCAGCGTGTCTAGCGGGGATGAGACCCAGTACTTC. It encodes CASSVSSGDETQYF.